Listed here are 22 T cell receptor beta chains from one sample, sequenced in a study of identical twins. MiXCR, applied by TCRdb to the 5' RACE reads, yields one record per CDR3 protein. The table lists around 1.7 million distinct CDR3 sequences, more than 30% of them singletons. Material for sequencing was cord blood. The receptors stem from a newborn girl in good health.

About this clonotype: A read error may explain this, as a much larger clone is one base away. The chain is built from TRBV20-1 and TRBJ2-7, with D possibly being TRBD1 (5 bases). The CDR3 spans 14 residues. The germline V gene encodes CDR1 DFQATT and CDR2 SNEGSKA (reference sequence). Trimming cost V 4 bases and J 3 bases, with 16 bases left between them. CDR3 region: CSAIGAASFYEQYF. The DNA for the CDR3 is TGCAGTGCTATAGGGGCGGCCAGCTTCTACGAGCAGTACTTC.

V and J are TRBV6-1 and TRBJ1-1; maybe TRBD1 (5 bases). Germline V gene sequence: CDR1 MNHNS, CDR2 SASEGT. The CDR3 runs 13 residues. V lost 5 bases and J lost 6, with 13 bases in between. CDR3 sequence (DNA): TGTGCCAGCAGTCTCCGGGGGAGCGCTGAAGCTTTCTTT. Protein sequence: CASSLRGSAEAFF.

This chain uses TRBV7-9 with TRBJ1-4; the D gene is possibly TRBD1 (5 bases). V lost 5 bases and J 5 bases, leaving 18 bases between the germline ends. Germline CDR1 is SEHNR and CDR2 is FQNEAQ (reference sequence). The CDR3 spans 16 residues. The CDR3 DNA sequence: TGTGCCAGCAGCGCCCCCCCTACAGGTGTCAATGAAAAACTGTTTTTT. As protein: CASSAPPTGVNEKLFF.

This clonotype was seen repeatedly, ten times or more. The chain has TRBV6-6 and TRBJ2-7; 7 positions agree with TRBD2. This CDR3 spans 15 amino acids. Germline CDR1 and CDR2: MNHNY and SVGAGI (reference sequence). V lost 4 bases, J lost 2 bases, and 8 bases stayed unmatched. The CDR3: CASSWTRWNAYEQYF. For the CDR3, the DNA is TGTGCCAGCAGTTGGACTAGATGGAACGCCTACGAGCAGTACTTC.

This clonotype came up many times. The CDR3 loop is CASSSRPLRKPQHF. CDR3 bases: TGTGCCAGCAGTTCCCGGCCCCTAAGAAAGCCCCAGCATTTT. This chain joins TRBV25-1 and TRBJ1-5; D is unresolved. This CDR3 has 14 amino acids. The V end lost 5 bases, the J end lost 8 bases, and 16 bases lay between the germline ends. The germline gives CDR1 MGHDK, CDR2 SYGVNS.

Only a few counts were recorded for this clonotype. V is TRBV20-1 and J is TRBJ2-1, with D maybe TRBD2 (5 bases). The germline gives CDR1 DFQATT, CDR2 SNEGSKA (reference sequence). The CDR3 runs to 14 residues. The V and J ends lost 3 bases and 5 bases respectively, with 14 bases between them. The CDR3 DNA sequence: TGCAGTGCTAGGAGTTTGCGGGTAAACAATGAGCAGTTCTTC. Translation: CSARSLRVNNEQFF.

The chain uses TRBV2 and TRBJ2-3; D not resolved. Germline lookup yields CDR1 SNHLY and CDR2 FYNNEI. The CDR3 is made up of 14 amino acids. V was clipped by 7 bases and J by 2 bases, with 13 bases between them. The CDR3 sequence is CASMYSLSTDTQYF. In DNA form, the CDR3 reads TGTGCCAGCATGTACTCCCTTTCCACAGATACGCAGTATTTT. Drawing the rest from reference TRBV2 and TRBJ2-3, the complete variable domain is EPEVTQTPSHQVTQMGQEVILRCVPISNHLYFYWYRQILGQKVEFLVSFYNNEISEKSEIFDDQFSVERPDGSNFTLKIRSTKLEDSAMYFCASMYSLSTDTQYFGPGTRLTVL.

This clonotype was seen repeatedly, ten times or more. V is TRBV29-1 and J is TRBJ2-3; the D is unclear. CDR3 length: 14 residues. From germline, CDR1 is SQVTM and CDR2 ANQGSEA. V dropped 6 bases and J dropped 3 bases, with 16 bases sitting between them. CDR3 DNA: TGCAGCGTCACACGTCCTAAGATAACAGATACGCAGTATTTT. Its translation: CSVTRPKITDTQYF.

J is TRBJ1-2 and V is TRBV18; unclear D gene. Germline assignment: CDR1 KGHSH and CDR2 LQKENI. This CDR3 has 14 residues. V was trimmed by 2 bases and J by 3 bases, leaving 10 bases between them. CDR3 residues: CASSPFVVHYGYTF. In DNA, the CDR3 is TGTGCCAGCTCACCATTTGTGGTACACTATGGCTACACCTTC.

V and J are TRBV28 and TRBJ1-2; D may be TRBD1 (5 bases). There are 13 residues in the CDR3. V was shortened by 5 bases and J by 5 bases, with 12 bases between the two germline ends. Germline lookup yields CDR1 MDHEN and CDR2 SYDVKM. The CDR3: CASSNGGEYGYTF. CDR3 coding DNA: TGTGCCAGCAGTAATGGGGGTGAATATGGCTACACCTTC.

The rearrangement joins TRBV12-3 or TRBV12-4 to TRBJ2-1; 9 bases are a match to TRBD2. CDR3 length: 17 amino acids. Trimming at V came to 3 bases and at J to 1 base, leaving 7 bases not matched to a gene. This CDR3 is CASSLGAGGQSYNEQFF. The CDR3 bases are TGTGCCAGCAGTTTGGGGGCGGGGGGGCAGTCCTACAATGAGCAGTTCTTC.

In this sample, this clonotype turned up a few times. This chain connects TRBV27 to TRBJ1-2, with unresolved D. V shed 2 bases and J shed 8 bases, with 9 bases lying between them. CDR1 is MNHEY, CDR2 SMNVEV, per germline (reference sequence). The CDR3 is 12 residues long. The CDR3 region has the DNA TGTGCCAGCAGTTTACAGGCTTGGGGCTACACCTTC. It yields the protein CASSLQAWGYTF.

The chain recombines TRBV6-6 with TRBJ1-5, with TRBD1 identical over 8 bases. The CDR3 loop spans 16 amino acids. J gave up 5 bases and V 1 base, and 7 bases lay outside the gene matches. Germline values: CDR1 MNHNY, CDR2 SVGAGI (reference sequence). The CDR3 here is CASSYFGQGWDQPQHF. CDR3 coding DNA: TGTGCCAGCAGTTACTTCGGACAGGGTTGGGATCAGCCCCAGCATTTT.

A few counts support this clonotype. The chain has TRBV7-9 and TRBJ2-4; TRBD2 matches at 8 bases. V shed 7 bases, J shed 0 bases, and the junction held 11 bases outside the gene matches. The length of the CDR3 is 17 residues. In germline, CDR1 is SEHNR, CDR2 FQNEAQ (reference sequence). The CDR3 loop is CASNSGSGMLAKNIQYF. CDR3 sequence (DNA): TGTGCCAGCAACTCGGGTAGCGGGATGTTAGCCAAAAACATTCAGTACTTC.

The genes are TRBV20-1 and TRBJ1-5; perhaps TRBD1 as D (5 bases). V was cut by 5 bases and J by 1 base, with 15 bases left in between. Per the germline V gene, CDR1 is DFQATT and CDR2 is SNEGSKA (reference sequence). The CDR3 loop spans 15 amino acids. CDR3 sequence (DNA): TGCAGTGCTTCTCAGACCTGGGGCAGCAATCAGCCCCAGCATTTT. This encodes CSASQTWGSNQPQHF.

J is TRBJ2-5 and V is TRBV10-3, with 9 bases that match TRBD2. The CDR3 has 13 residues. Germline-derived CDR1 and CDR2 are ENHRY and SYGVKD. V was pared by 5 bases and J by 5 bases, with 3 bases of the junction left unmatched. Written as DNA, the CDR3 is TGTGCCATCAGTTCTAGCGGGGTCGAGACCCAGTACTTC. Amino acids: CAISSSGVETQYF.

This clonotype was recorded a few times. The CDR3 DNA follows: TGCGCCAGCAGCCTAGGGGCTAGTGAGCAGTTCTTC. It encodes CASSLGASEQFF. The chain has TRBV4-1 and TRBJ2-1; maybe TRBD1 (5 bases). CDR1 is MGHRA, CDR2 YSYEKL, per germline. V shed 4 bases and J shed 9 bases, with 10 bases lying between them. CDR3 length: 12 amino acids.

A few counts support this clonotype. The chain carries TRBV5-1 and TRBJ2-7; no definite D call. Trimming removed 0 bases from V and 6 bases from J, with 13 bases in between. The CDR3 has 14 amino acids. Germline CDR1 is SGHRS and CDR2 is YFSETQ. CDR3 coding DNA: TGCGCCAGCAGCTTGGTTGGGAAGACGGGCGAGCAGTACTTC. Amino acid sequence: CASSLVGKTGEQYF.

This clonotype was seen only a few times. This sequence joins TRBV29-1 and TRBJ1-2, with 12 bases lining up with TRBD1. Germline CDR1 SQVTM, CDR2 ANQGSEA. This CDR3 contains 13 residues. The ends lost 6 bases at V and 7 bases at J; junction bases unmatched: 6. CDR3 coding DNA: TGCAGCGTCCCGGGACAGGGGGCGACTGGCTACACCTTC. Its protein is CSVPGQGATGYTF.

This clonotype was observed a few times. The chain uses TRBV25-1 and TRBJ2-1, with 14 bases matching TRBD2. V gave up 3 bases and J gave up 8 bases; unmatched junction bases: 12. This CDR3 contains 18 residues. Germline V CDR1 and CDR2: MGHDK, SYGVNS. CDR3 coding DNA: TGTGCCAGCAGTGAGTCGCCTTTCTCGGGACTAGCGGGAGATGAGCAGTTCTTC. Protein sequence: CASSESPFSGLAGDEQFF.

The CDR3 nucleotides are TGCAGTGTCTCACTAGCGGGGGGCCACACAGATACGCAGTATTTT. Protein product: CSVSLAGGHTDTQYF. V gene TRBV20-1 combines with J gene TRBJ2-3; 12 bases align to TRBD2. In germline, CDR1 is DFQATT, CDR2 SNEGSKA (reference sequence). There are 15 residues in the CDR3. V gave up 7 bases and J gave up 2 bases; unmatched junction bases: 7.

The sample holds a few counts of this clonotype. The J gene is TRBJ2-1, the V gene TRBV27; D call uncertain. The CDR3 is made up of 15 amino acids. Germline CDR1 MNHEY, CDR2 SMNVEV (reference sequence). The V end was cut by 3 bases, the J end by 3 bases, with 12 bases between. The CDR3 loop is CASSFVERFYNEQFF. The CDR3 coding sequence is TGTGCCAGCAGTTTCGTGGAGCGCTTCTACAATGAGCAGTTCTTC.